These 11 T cell receptor beta chains were all obtained from the same sample, sequenced in a study of blood T cell repertoires in COVID-19. Assay used: immunoSEQ multiplex PCR; TCRdb lists only in-frame clones, some missing. The sample includes about 80,000 clones, around 69% seen only once; the top ten take roughly 15%. The specimen sequenced was peripheral blood. These receptor sequences come from a man between 65 and 79 years old with active or convalescent COVID-19.

The chain combines TRBV12-3 or TRBV12-4 with TRBJ2-1, with D perhaps matching TRBD1 (5 bases). CDR3 size: 12 residues. The ends were cut back, 4 bases at V and 11 bases at J, with 12 bases in the middle. The DNA of the CDR3 is TGTGCCAGCAGTTCTCAAAGGGGCAAGCAGTTCTTC. This sequence encodes CASSSQRGKQFF.

The genes are TRBV4-1 and TRBJ2-7, with a weak D call TRBD2 (7 bases). V lost 10 bases to trimming and J lost 5 bases, with 21 bases between them. The CDR3 length is 14 residues. Germline values: CDR1 MGHRA, CDR2 YSYEKL. CDR3 nucleotides: TGCGCCAATTACTACTATGGGGGGGCTGACGAGCAGTACTTC. Translating gives CANYYYGGADEQYF.

This chain uses TRBV7-9 with TRBJ2-5, with no clear D. Germline V gene lookup returns CDR1 SEHNR and CDR2 FQNEAQ (reference sequence). The CDR3 is 13 amino acids. Trimming pared 1 base from V and 5 bases from J, leaving 8 bases between. CDR3 sequence (DNA): TGTGCCAGCAGCTTAGTCACTCCGGAGACCCAGTACTTC. Encoded protein: CASSLVTPETQYF.

The V gene is TRBV7-9, the J gene TRBJ1-4, with D maybe TRBD1 (5 bases). The V gene lost 5 bases and the J gene lost 4 bases, with 14 bases spanning the gap. This CDR3 spans 15 amino acids. Germline values: CDR1 SEHNR, CDR2 FQNEAQ (reference sequence). The CDR3 DNA is TGTGCCAGCAGCCAGGGTAGGCCGCTTAATGAAAAACTGTTTTTT. Translation: CASSQGRPLNEKLFF. The variable domain in full, completed from reference TRBV7-9 and TRBJ1-4, reads DTGVSQNPRHKITKRGQNVTFRCDPISEHNRLYWYRQTLGQGPEFLTYFQNEAQLEKSRLLSDRFSAERPKGSFSTLEIQRTEQGDSAMYLCASSQGRPLNEKLFFGSGTQLSVL.

The chain couples TRBV5-5 to TRBJ2-1, with 7 bases that match TRBD1. The CDR3 sequence is 14 residues long. V gave up 5 bases and J gave up 7 bases; unmatched junction bases: 9. Germline CDR1 and CDR2: SGHKS and YYEKEE (reference sequence). This CDR3 reads CASSGRGLVNEQFF. DNA of the CDR3: TGTGCCAGCAGTGGTAGGGGGCTCGTAAATGAGCAGTTCTTC. The full variable domain, in which reference TRBV5-5 and TRBJ2-1 provide the parts outside the CDR3, is DAGVTQSPTHLIKTRGQQVTLRCSPISGHKSVSWYQQVLGQGPQFIFQYYEKEERGRGNFPDRFSARQFPNYSSELNVNALLLGDSALYLCASSGRGLVNEQFFGPGTRLTVL.

This chain links TRBV11-2 with TRBJ1-2, with a possible D match to TRBD1 (6 bases). Trimming pared 5 bases from V and 3 bases from J, leaving 13 bases between. Germline CDR1 is SGHAT and CDR2 is FQNNGV. The CDR3 contains 14 residues. In DNA, the CDR3 is TGTGCCAGCAGCCAGGAACAGGGTCACTATGGCTACACCTTC. Translating gives CASSQEQGHYGYTF.

The rearrangement uses TRBV11-2 and TRBJ1-2; D is unclear. This CDR3 spans 14 amino acids. Germline-derived CDR1 and CDR2 are SGHAT and FQNNGV. The V end was cut by 4 bases, the J end by 1 base, with 10 bases between. The CDR3 DNA is TGTGCCAGCAGCTCGGGTCCTCTTAACTATGGCTACACCTTC. It yields the protein CASSSGPLNYGYTF. The whole variable domain, filled in from reference TRBV11-2 and TRBJ1-2, reads EAGVAQSPRYKIIEKRQSVAFWCNPISGHATLYWYQQILGQGPKLLIQFQNNGVVDDSQLPKDRFSAERLKGVDSTLKIQPAKLEDSAVYLCASSSGPLNYGYTFGSGTRLTVV.

The chain carries TRBV15 and TRBJ2-1, with D perhaps matching TRBD2 (5 bases). Germline V gene lookup returns CDR1 LNHNV and CDR2 YYDKDF (reference sequence). The CDR3 is 12 amino acids. Deletions cut 3 bases from V and 5 bases from J, with 5 bases between. The CDR3 here is CATSRRDNEQFF. Here the CDR3 DNA reads TGTGCCACCAGCAGGAGGGACAATGAGCAGTTCTTC.

The CDR3: CASSQGRAQETQYF. The DNA of the CDR3 is TGTGCCAGCAGCCAAGGGAGGGCCCAAGAGACCCAGTACTTC. The V call is TRBV4-2, the J call TRBJ2-5, with TRBD2 as a possible D gene (6 bases). Trimming removed 1 base at V and 1 base at J, with 7 bases between. The germline V gene encodes CDR1 LGHNA and CDR2 YNFKEQ. This CDR3 region has 14 residues.

J is TRBJ1-5 and V is TRBV24-1, with 8 bases matching TRBD1. Trimming at V came to 3 bases and at J to 4 bases, leaving 7 bases not matched to a gene. The CDR3 has 16 residues. Germline V gene lookup returns CDR1 KGHDR and CDR2 SFDVKD. The DNA of the CDR3 is TGTGCCACCAGTGATCCGCGGACAGGGACAAATCAGCCCCAGCATTTT. Translation: CATSDPRTGTNQPQHF.

The gene calls are TRBV5-5 and TRBJ2-7; TRBD1 is a possible D gene (6 bases). The germline V gene has CDR1 SGHKS and CDR2 YYEKEE (reference sequence). This CDR3 contains 15 residues. V lost 4 bases, J lost 0 bases, and 14 bases lay in between. The CDR3 nucleotides read TGTGCCAGCAGCGCCGGGACACTAAGCTCCTACGAGCAGTACTTC. This gives the protein CASSAGTLSSYEQYF.